This TCR beta chain was observed in a study of blood T cell repertoires in COVID-19. Background on the study: Donors in the United States, Italy and Spain gave samples during acute or convalescent COVID-19.

Per the authors' pipeline: Estimated nucleated cell counts came from reference gene primer amplification. TCRdb's copy holds only in-frame clones and misses some; the assay was immunoSEQ multiplex PCR. That table gives V, J and clone size, and the DNA gave D and trimming. In the table there are tens of thousands of clones, roughly 80% of which are singletons. This clone was seen a handful of times. V gave up 3 bases and J gave up 4 bases; unmatched junction bases: 6. The CDR3 runs 15 residues. Germline V gene lookup returns CDR1 LGHNA and CDR2 YSLEER. Sequenced input: peripheral blood. The chain employs TRBV4-3 and TRBJ1-5; 7 nucleotides line up with TRBD1. The TCR was taken from a man aged 45-60 years with active COVID-19. The CDR3 here is CASSQTTGQNQPQHF. The CDR3 DNA follows: TGCGCCAGCAGCCAGACGACAGGGCAGAATCAGCCCCAGCATTTT.